This T cell receptor (beta chain) came from a study of T cells in Graves' hyperthyroidism and ophthalmopathy. In the study overall: Sampling of peripheral blood happened at initial diagnosis, prior to any treatment. Study-wide results and caveats: Progression to ophthalmopathy was predicted a median of roughly 6.5 months early.

Individuals with ophthalmopathy presented a Clinical Activity Score of at least 3, a NOSPECS grade of at least 4 and a duration under 3 months. Diagnostic decisions used clinical symptoms, serum thyroxine and TRAb, thyroid ultrasound and orbital computed tomography. The CDR3 contains 13 residues. With 7 bases removed from V and 4 bases from J, the gap between germline ends came to 11 bases. The TCR beta CDR3 regions underwent amplification using RNA transcripts as the source. First-round RT-PCR targeting the TCR CDR3 was performed with the HTBI primer set. A single record per CDR3 protein comes from TCRdb applying MiXCR to the multiplex PCR reads. The sample holds 450,000 to 550,000 distinct CDR3 sequences, approximately 24% seen once. A word on this clonotype: The antigen is undetermined. Because it lacks the conserved phenylalanine or tryptophan at the end, this CDR3 is likely a read error.

The chain links TRBV12-3 or TRBV12-4 to TRBJ1-3, with D tentatively TRBD1 (6 bases). Sequenced material: blood. The receptor comes from a woman under 40 with Graves' ophthalmopathy. CDR3 DNA: TGTGCCAGCACCCCCACAGGGGGAAACACCATATATTCT. Protein sequence: CASTPTGGNTIYS.